Listed here are 12 T cell receptor beta chains from one sample, sequenced in a study of technical replicates of blood from a handful of donors. Using immunoSEQ multiplex PCR, the repertoire was profiled, and TCRdb retains in-frame clones only, with some absent. This table holds roughly 70,000 clones, roughly nine tenths found once. The sample consisted of PBMCs. These receptors originate from a human donor in good health. Some clones in this sample may be carry-over from other donors' samples.

The chain carries TRBV4-1 and TRBJ1-3; TRBD1 is a possible D gene (6 bases). This CDR3 region has 17 residues. CDR1 is MGHRA, CDR2 YSYEKL, per germline. V lost 1 base and J 2 bases, leaving 15 bases between the germline ends. CDR3 nucleotides: TGCGCCAGCAGCCAAGGGTTCACAGGGACCGCTGGAAACACCATATATTTT. Residues: CASSQGFTGTAGNTIYF.

V and J are TRBV5-8 and TRBJ2-1; a possible D gene is TRBD2 (6 bases). The CDR3 has 16 residues. CDR1 SGHTS and CDR2 YDEGEE come from the germline V gene. Trimming shortened V by 4 bases and J by 3 bases, and 17 bases separated the two germline ends. The CDR3 reads CASSPGPLAYYNEQFF. CDR3 in DNA: TGTGCCAGCAGCCCAGGCCCCCTAGCGTACTACAATGAGCAGTTCTTC.

The rearrangement uses TRBV10-1 and TRBJ1-5; 10 bases align to TRBD1. This CDR3 contains 14 residues. Germline CDR1 reads WNHNN; CDR2 reads SYGVQD (reference sequence). With V trimmed by 3 bases and J by 5 bases, 1 base remained unmatched. CDR3 nucleotides: TGCGCCAGCAGTGACGGGACAGGGGATCAGCCCCAGCATTTT. Translated: CASSDGTGDQPQHF.

The V call is TRBV5-4, the J call TRBJ2-1, with 12 positions matching TRBD2. Germline values: CDR1 SGHNT, CDR2 YYREEE (reference sequence). The CDR3 length is 16 residues. Losses at the gene ends were 4 bases for V and 3 bases for J; bases not matched to a gene: 5. CDR3 residues: CASSTKLAGGYNEQFF. The CDR3, as DNA: TGTGCCAGCAGCACCAAACTAGCGGGGGGCTACAATGAGCAGTTCTTC.

This chain joins TRBV20-1 and TRBJ1-4; D remains unclear. In germline, CDR1 is DFQATT, CDR2 SNEGSKA (reference sequence). The V and J ends lost 1 base and 13 bases respectively, with 10 bases between them. CDR3 length: 11 amino acids. The CDR3 reads CSARADRGLFF. The CDR3 coding sequence is TGCAGTGCTAGAGCTGACCGAGGACTGTTTTTT.

The rearrangement links TRBV4-1 to TRBJ1-2; perhaps TRBD1 as D (6 bases). Per germline, CDR1 MGHRA and CDR2 YSYEKL. Trimming shortened V by 1 base and J by 4 bases, and 13 bases separated the two germline ends. The CDR3 sequence is 15 residues long. Written as DNA, the CDR3 is TGCGCCAGCAGCCAAGGAGGGGGGGAAACCTATGGCTACACCTTC. This translates into CASSQGGGETYGYTF.

The rearrangement links TRBV29-1 to TRBJ1-2, with D perhaps TRBD1 (5 bases). This CDR3 is 13 amino acids long. V was clipped by 5 bases and J by 0 bases, with 10 bases between them. Germline values: CDR1 SQVTM, CDR2 ANQGSEA. The CDR3 protein is CSVTGLSNYGYTF. The CDR3 bases are TGCAGCGTTACGGGACTTTCTAACTATGGCTACACCTTC.

V gene TRBV9 combines with J gene TRBJ1-2; D not resolved. The germline V and J ends were trimmed by 0 bases and 7 bases, with 7 bases remaining between them. The CDR3 sequence is 12 residues long. CDR1 and CDR2 from the germline V gene are SGDLS and YYNGEE. The DNA for the CDR3 is TGTGCCAGCAGCGTAGGAGGGTTTGGCTACACCTTC. Its protein is CASSVGGFGYTF.

The chain combines TRBV4-1 with TRBJ1-2; TRBD1 matches at 7 bases. CDR3 length: 15 residues. Germline values: CDR1 MGHRA, CDR2 YSYEKL. V gave up 3 bases and J gave up 3 bases; unmatched junction bases: 7. The CDR3 sequence is CASSHPQGSHYGYTF. Written as DNA, the CDR3 is TGCGCCAGCAGCCACCCACAGGGGTCCCACTATGGCTACACCTTC.

The rearrangement joins TRBV9 to TRBJ1-3, with D possibly matching TRBD1 (5 bases). Germline lookup yields CDR1 SGDLS and CDR2 YYNGEE. This CDR3 is built from 16 residues. V lost 0 bases and J 0 bases, leaving 10 bases between the germline ends. DNA for the CDR3: TGTGCCAGCAGCGTAGGGGGCAGCACCTCTGGAAACACCATATATTTT. Translation: CASSVGGSTSGNTIYF.

This sequence joins TRBV4-1 and TRBJ1-6, with a possible D match to TRBD1 (5 bases). CDR3 size: 14 residues. Per germline, CDR1 MGHRA and CDR2 YSYEKL. V gave up 9 bases and J gave up 7 bases, with 16 bases separating them. CDR3 protein: CASSNSGWNSPLHF. In nucleotides, the CDR3 is TGCGCCAGTTCTAATTCAGGGTGGAATTCACCCCTCCACTTT.

Only one count was recorded for this clone. Here the CDR3 DNA reads TGTGCCAGCAGTTTATCTTACACAGATACGCAGTATTTT. Amino acids: CASSLSYTDTQYF. The chain carries TRBV27 and TRBJ2-3; D not resolved. Trimming left V 0 bases short and J 2 bases short, with 3 bases between. The germline V gene encodes CDR1 MNHEY and CDR2 SMNVEV (reference sequence). This CDR3 region has 13 residues.